The next 24 T cell receptor beta chains were all read from a single sample in a study of shared clonotypes between healthy human individuals. Produced via immunoSEQ multiplex PCR; TCRdb's table is partial and in-frame only. The sample yields roughly 500,000 clones, about 96% seen once. Sample: naive CD4+ T cells sorted from blood. Subset indicated: CD45RA+ positively selected. These receptors came from a woman aged 30 to 39 in good health.

The V gene is TRBV6-6, the J gene TRBJ1-2; D may be TRBD1 (5 bases). The germline V and J ends were trimmed by 4 bases and 1 base, with 10 bases remaining between them. The CDR3 consists of 14 residues. Germline CDR1 MNHNY, CDR2 SVGAGI (reference sequence). The CDR3: CASSSPGYNYGYTF. The CDR3 DNA is TGTGCCAGCAGTTCGCCAGGGTATAACTATGGCTACACCTTC.

The chain combines TRBV2 with TRBJ2-7; the match to TRBD2 covers 11 bases. CDR3 length: 14 amino acids. Germline CDR1 is SNHLY and CDR2 is FYNNEI. The junction had 4 bases not matched to a gene; V was cut back by 4 bases and J by 5 bases. In nucleotides, the CDR3 is TGTGCCAGCAGTGTACTAGCGGGAGTCCACGAGCAGTACTTC. As protein: CASSVLAGVHEQYF.

In this sample, this clone turned up a few times. The chain links TRBV13 to TRBJ1-1; TRBD1 is a possible D gene (6 bases). Germline loops: CDR1 PRHDT, CDR2 FYEKMQ (reference sequence). The CDR3 runs 12 residues. V lost 6 bases and J 5 bases, leaving 10 bases between the germline ends. As DNA, the CDR3 is TGTGCCAGCAGATCTCAGGGGACTGAAGCTTTCTTT. Amino acids: CASRSQGTEAFF.

The chain combines TRBV28 with TRBJ2-5; the D is unclear. Looked up from germline, CDR1 is MDHEN and CDR2 is SYDVKM. This CDR3 is 14 amino acids long. Deletions cut 5 bases from V and 5 bases from J, with 15 bases between. CDR3 sequence reads: CASSRQDQAETQYF. In DNA, the CDR3 is TGTGCCAGCAGTCGCCAGGATCAGGCGGAGACCCAGTACTTC.

The V and J genes are TRBV28 and TRBJ1-2; D not resolved. Trimming cost V 4 bases and J 0 bases, with 15 bases left between them. This CDR3 contains 16 residues. CDR1 MDHEN and CDR2 SYDVKM come from the germline V gene. The CDR3 nucleotides read TGTGCCAGCAGTTACGGGGAGACTAGAACTAACTATGGCTACACCTTC. Translated: CASSYGETRTNYGYTF.

In DNA form, the CDR3 reads TGTGCCAGCAGCTTAGATCATTGGGAGACCCAGTACTTC. It encodes CASSLDHWETQYF. The chain carries TRBV11-2 and TRBJ2-5; D is unresolved. This CDR3 is built from 13 residues. Trimming stripped 0 bases from V and 5 bases from J, with 7 bases between. Germline CDR1 reads SGHAT; CDR2 reads FQNNGV.

V usage is TRBV11-2 and J usage is TRBJ2-7, with 9 bases identical to TRBD2. Germline trimming cut 0 bases from V and 4 bases from J; bases unmatched to any gene: 4. This CDR3 is built from 15 residues. Germline CDR1 SGHAT, CDR2 FQNNGV. CDR3 nucleotides: TGTGCCAGCAGCTTAGAGCTAGCGGGGTGGTACGAGCAGTACTTC. Protein: CASSLELAGWYEQYF.

This chain links TRBV18 with TRBJ2-3, with TRBD2 matching 8 bases. J was trimmed by 4 bases and V by 0 bases; bases with no gene match: 9. Germline V gives CDR1 KGHSH, CDR2 LQKENI. The CDR3 is 17 amino acids. The CDR3 here is CASSPPATGGQSDTQYF. Written as DNA, the CDR3 is TGTGCCAGCTCACCACCGGCAACGGGAGGGCAATCAGATACGCAGTATTTT.

This chain links TRBV10-2 with TRBJ2-7, with TRBD2 identical over 11 bases. J lost 4 bases, V lost 4 bases, and 6 bases had no gene match. CDR1 and CDR2 (germline): WSHSY, SAAADI. The CDR3 has 15 residues. CDR3 coding DNA: TGCGCCAGCAGTGTATTAGCGGGAGGGGGATACGAGCAGTACTTC. It yields the protein CASSVLAGGGYEQYF.

Only one count was recorded for this clone. The gene calls are TRBV28 and TRBJ2-7, with 13 bases lining up with TRBD2. Trimming at V came to 6 bases and at J to 0 bases, leaving 17 bases not matched to a gene. Per the germline V gene, CDR1 is MDHEN and CDR2 is SYDVKM. The CDR3 totals 20 residues. The chain's CDR3 is CASSPVGLAGPDRSSYEQYF. CDR3 bases: TGTGCCAGCAGCCCAGTGGGACTAGCGGGACCGGATAGGAGCTCCTACGAGCAGTACTTC.

This rearrangement joins TRBV28 to TRBJ2-7; TRBD1 aligns across 8 bases. V was clipped by 4 bases and J by 3 bases; unmatched bases: 2. The CDR3 runs to 13 residues. Germline CDR1 MDHEN, CDR2 SYDVKM. CDR3: CASSWDRFYEQYF. In DNA, the CDR3 is TGTGCCAGCAGTTGGGACAGGTTCTACGAGCAGTACTTC.

The gene calls are TRBV28 and TRBJ1-5, with D perhaps matching TRBD1 (5 bases). Germline V gene lookup returns CDR1 MDHEN and CDR2 SYDVKM. The CDR3 length is 15 residues. Trimming pared 5 bases from V and 4 bases from J, leaving 15 bases between. CDR3 loop: CASSIPGRTNQPQHF. As DNA, the CDR3 is TGTGCCAGCAGTATACCGGGACGCACTAATCAGCCCCAGCATTTT.

The CDR3 sequence is CASSVDRGETQYF. The DNA for the CDR3 is TGTGCCAGTAGTGTTGACAGAGGAGAGACCCAGTACTTC. This chain connects TRBV19 to TRBJ2-5, with D possibly TRBD1 on 5 matching bases. The CDR3 loop spans 13 amino acids. V was trimmed by 5 bases and J by 4 bases, leaving 11 bases between them. CDR1 and CDR2 (germline): LNHDA, SQIVND (reference sequence).

J is TRBJ1-2 and V is TRBV2; D not certain. Germline assignment: CDR1 SNHLY and CDR2 FYNNEI. V was trimmed by 6 bases and J by 4 bases, leaving 12 bases between them. The CDR3 sequence is 13 residues long. CDR3 protein: CASRAEGSYGYTF. In nucleotides, the CDR3 is TGTGCCAGCAGAGCTGAAGGCAGCTATGGCTACACCTTC.

The chain is built from TRBV10-1 and TRBJ1-6; D is ambiguous. Deletions cut 5 bases from V and 4 bases from J, with 6 bases between. Germline assignment: CDR1 WNHNN and CDR2 SYGVQD (reference sequence). CDR3 length: 13 amino acids. The CDR3: CASSPDYNSPLHF. In DNA, the CDR3 is TGCGCCAGCAGTCCGGATTATAATTCACCCCTCCACTTT.

CDR3 bases: TGCAGCGTTGAAAACAGGGGGAATAACTATGGCTACACCTTC. It yields the protein CSVENRGNNYGYTF. The rearrangement uses TRBV29-1 and TRBJ1-2, with 8 bases aligning to TRBD1. CDR3 length: 14 amino acids. Germline V CDR1 and CDR2: SQVTM, ANQGSEA. The V gene end was trimmed by 2 bases and the J gene end by 1 base; junction bases not matched to a gene: 3. The whole variable domain, remainder taken from reference TRBV29-1 and TRBJ1-2, is SAVISQKPSRDICQRGTSLTIQCQVDSQVTMMFWYRQQPGQSLTLIATANQGSEATYESGFVIDKFPISRPNLTFSTLTVSNMSPEDSSIYLCSVENRGNNYGYTFGSGTRLTVV.

The V and J genes are TRBV7-3 and TRBJ2-1, with 14 nucleotides matching TRBD2. V shed 4 bases and J 10 bases; nucleotides not matched to a gene: 0. Germline V CDR1 and CDR2: SGHTA, FQGTGA. The CDR3 loop spans 13 amino acids. The CDR3, as DNA: TGTGCCAGCAGCTGGACTAGCGGGAGGGAGCAGTTCTTC. Its translation is CASSWTSGREQFF.

For the CDR3, the DNA is TGTGCCAGCAGCTTGGATTTAGGGGGAGCCTACGAGCAGTACTTC. Amino acid sequence: CASSLDLGGAYEQYF. The chain is built from TRBV5-6 and TRBJ2-7; perhaps TRBD1 as D (6 bases). The V gene lost 0 bases and the J gene lost 2 bases, with 12 bases spanning the gap. The CDR3 length is 15 residues. The germline CDR1 and CDR2 sequences are SGHDT and YYEEEE.

The rearrangement links TRBV5-1 to TRBJ2-5, with D unresolved. The length of the CDR3 is 15 residues. The germline CDR1 and CDR2 sequences are SGHRS and YFSETQ. V was shortened by 0 bases and J by 5 bases, with 14 bases between the two germline ends. CDR3 protein: CASSLASSVPETQYF. CDR3 nucleotides: TGCGCCAGCAGCTTGGCCTCTTCAGTCCCGGAGACCCAGTACTTC.

This clone was counted once. The chain uses TRBV27 and TRBJ2-7, with D perhaps matching TRBD1 (6 bases). The CDR3 is 14 residues long. V shed 2 bases and J shed 3 bases, with 11 bases lying between them. The germline V gene encodes CDR1 MNHEY and CDR2 SMNVEV (reference sequence). The CDR3 reads CASSLHRESYEQYF. CDR3 coding DNA: TGTGCCAGCAGTTTACACAGGGAGAGCTACGAGCAGTACTTC.

The J gene is TRBJ1-6, the V gene TRBV27; TRBD1 might be the D (6 bases). Trimming removed 8 bases from V and 7 bases from J, with 12 bases in between. The CDR3 consists of 13 residues. Germline loops: CDR1 MNHEY, CDR2 SMNVEV (reference sequence). As DNA, the CDR3 is TGTGCCAGCGGCCGGACAGTAAATTCACCCCTCCACTTT. Translating gives CASGRTVNSPLHF.

The gene calls are TRBV11-2 and TRBJ2-7; D may be TRBD2 (5 bases). CDR1 is SGHAT and CDR2 is FQNNGV in the germline V gene. Trimming left V 5 bases short and J 0 bases short, with 14 bases between. The CDR3 is 15 residues long. Here the CDR3 DNA reads TGTGCCAGCAGCCCGCACCGTGGGAGCTCCTACGAGCAGTACTTC. Encoded protein: CASSPHRGSSYEQYF.

A single count supports this clone. The chain recombines TRBV19 with TRBJ2-3; no reliable D call. The length of the CDR3 is 12 residues. Between the trimmed V and J ends, which lost 4 bases and 2 bases, there was a span of 4 bases. Looked up from germline, CDR1 is LNHDA and CDR2 is SQIVND (reference sequence). CDR3 sequence (DNA): TGTGCCAGTAGTAGAAACACAGATACGCAGTATTTT. It translates to CASSRNTDTQYF.

The chain employs TRBV28 and TRBJ1-5; 7 bases map to TRBD1. The length of the CDR3 is 15 residues. V was clipped by 6 bases and J by 2 bases; unmatched bases: 7. Germline CDR1 MDHEN, CDR2 SYDVKM. The CDR3 region has the DNA TGTGCCAGCAGCACGAGACAGGGAGGCAATCAGCCCCAGCATTTT. This sequence encodes CASSTRQGGNQPQHF.